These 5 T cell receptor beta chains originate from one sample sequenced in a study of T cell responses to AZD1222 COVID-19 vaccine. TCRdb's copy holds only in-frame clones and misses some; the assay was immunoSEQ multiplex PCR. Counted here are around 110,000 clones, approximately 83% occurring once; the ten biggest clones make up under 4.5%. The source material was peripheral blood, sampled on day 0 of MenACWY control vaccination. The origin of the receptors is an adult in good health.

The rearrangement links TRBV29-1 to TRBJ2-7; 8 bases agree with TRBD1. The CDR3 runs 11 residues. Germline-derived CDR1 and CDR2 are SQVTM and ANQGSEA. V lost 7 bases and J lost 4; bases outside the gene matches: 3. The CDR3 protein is CSARQGYEQYF. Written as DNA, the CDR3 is TGCAGCGCAAGACAGGGGTACGAGCAGTACTTC.

This chain's CDR3 is CASSFSAGPEQYF. CDR3 bases: TGTGCCAGCAGCTTCTCTGCAGGGCCCGAGCAGTACTTC. This sequence joins TRBV5-6 and TRBJ2-7; tentatively, D is TRBD1 (5 bases). This CDR3 region has 13 residues. Per germline, CDR1 SGHDT and CDR2 YYEEEE. Trimming removed 2 bases at V and 6 bases at J, with 12 bases between. The whole variable domain, remainder taken from reference TRBV5-6 and TRBJ2-7, is DAGVTQSPTHLIKTRGQQVTLRCSPKSGHDTVSWYQQALGQGPQFIFQYYEEEERQRGNFPDRFSGHQFPNYSSELNVNALLLGDSALYLCASSFSAGPEQYFGPGTRLTVT.

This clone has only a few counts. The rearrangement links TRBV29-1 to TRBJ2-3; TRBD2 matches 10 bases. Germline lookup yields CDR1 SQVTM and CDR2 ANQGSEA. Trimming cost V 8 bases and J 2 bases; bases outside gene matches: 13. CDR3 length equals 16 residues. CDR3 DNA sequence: TGCAGCCTCACCCCGCTCCTAGCGGGGGACACAGATACGCAGTATTTT. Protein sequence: CSLTPLLAGDTDTQYF.

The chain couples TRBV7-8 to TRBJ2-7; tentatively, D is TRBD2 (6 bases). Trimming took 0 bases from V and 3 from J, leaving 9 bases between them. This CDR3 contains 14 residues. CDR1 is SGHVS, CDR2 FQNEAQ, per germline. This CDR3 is CASSLAMGLYEQYF. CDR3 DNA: TGTGCCAGCAGCTTAGCAATGGGACTCTACGAGCAGTACTTC.

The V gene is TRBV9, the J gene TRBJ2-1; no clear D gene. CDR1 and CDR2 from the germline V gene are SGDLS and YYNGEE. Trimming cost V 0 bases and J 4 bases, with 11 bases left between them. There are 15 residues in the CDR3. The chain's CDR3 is CASSVAVRPYNEQFF. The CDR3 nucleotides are TGTGCCAGCAGCGTAGCAGTTCGGCCGTACAATGAGCAGTTCTTC. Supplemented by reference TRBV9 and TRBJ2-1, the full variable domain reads DSGVTQTPKHLITATGQRVTLRCSPRSGDLSVYWYQQSLDQGLQFLIQYYNGEERAKGNILERFSAQQFPDLHSELNLSSLELGDSALYFCASSVAVRPYNEQFFGPGTRLTVL.